This record covers a single T cell receptor beta chain. No antigen is known for it. The sample belongs to a study of CD4 T cells in relation to SARS-CoV-2 and coronaviruses. In the study overall: After roughly 9 days of antigen culture, PBMC TCR beta CDR3s were sequenced. Crossreactive spike epitopes shared across donors were mapped to their HLA restriction.

CEF-cultured naive and memory CD4+ T cell DNA got survey-level sequencing. Assay used: immunoSEQ multiplex PCR; TCRdb lists only in-frame clones, some missing. The sample includes 30,000 to 45,000 clones, 77% of them seen just once. Trimming left V 2 bases short and J 0 bases short, with 12 bases between. CDR1 and CDR2 from the germline V gene are SGHTA and FQGNSA. This CDR3 has 16 residues. Sorted naive or memory CD4+ cells met CEF peptides for over 8 days. The sequence came from an adult with COVID-19. The V gene is TRBV7-2, the J gene TRBJ2-3; weak D call: TRBD2 (5 bases). Sequencing used memory CD4+ T cells from PBMCs, cultured in vitro. CDR3 nucleotide sequence: TGTGCCAGCAGCTTACACAGCGGAGAGAGCACAGATACGCAGTATTTT. Translated: CASSLHSGESTDTQYF.